This TCR beta chain was captured in a study of OX40 agonist ivuxolimab in advanced cancers. Study as a whole: Of mixed ages from 23 to 79 and averaging 60 years, the group was roughly 85% male. General study results and limits: Clonal expansion was seen in CD4+ and CD8+ blood T cells by week 6 at 0.1 to 3.0 mg/kg.

Sequencing used immunoSEQ multiplex PCR; TCRdb keeps in-frame clones, though not all of them. The table lists more than 12,000 clones, about 90% of them singletons. CDR1 and CDR2 from the germline V gene are WSHSY and SAAADI. This CDR3 has 11 residues. Deletions cut 3 bases from V and 0 bases from J, with 0 bases between. As regards this clone: Its target is unknown.

This clonotype was sampled from an adult with an advanced solid tumor such as melanoma, head and neck, liver or kidney cancer. The starting material was CD4+ or CD8+ T cells sorted from blood, obtained in a trial of the OX40 agonist ivuxolimab. This sequence joins TRBV10-2 and TRBJ2-7; no clear D. The chain's CDR3 is CASSDSYEQYF. The CDR3 DNA reads TGCGCCAGCAGTGACTCCTACGAGCAGTACTTC.